These 18 T cell receptor beta chains came from one sample sequenced in a study of blood T cells in healthy people across ages. Primed by a sample-barcoded 5' primer and a J-beta primer mix, a second PCR proceeded for 7 to 11 cycles. TCRdb analysed the 5' RACE reads with MiXCR anew, one entry per CDR3 protein. This sample has hundreds of thousands of distinct CDR3 sequences, with 58% found just once. Sequencing was done on a sample of blood. These receptors were obtained from a man between 60 and 70 years old in good health.

CDR3 sequence (DNA): TGTGCCAGCTCACCACTCACAGGAGTGGACTATGGCTACACCTTC. The encoded protein is CASSPLTGVDYGYTF. The rearrangement uses TRBV18 and TRBJ1-2; D is possibly TRBD1 (5 bases). This CDR3 is 15 amino acids long. Germline CDR1 and CDR2: KGHSH and LQKENI. V was trimmed by 1 base and J by 3 bases, leaving 12 bases between them.

This chain joins TRBV4-2 and TRBJ2-1; the D is unclear. This CDR3 contains 10 residues. Per the germline V gene, CDR1 is LGHNA and CDR2 is YNFKEQ. Trimming left V 7 bases short and J 9 bases short, with 7 bases between. CDR3 sequence reads: CASIVVEQFF. For the CDR3, the DNA is TGTGCCAGCATAGTGGTTGAGCAGTTCTTC.

This clonotype was counted between two and nine times. The chain links TRBV12-3 or TRBV12-4 to TRBJ2-3; D is possibly TRBD2 (6 bases). V shed 3 bases and J shed 3 bases, with 16 bases lying between them. This CDR3 comprises 16 residues. CDR3 in DNA: TGTGCCAGCAGTTTCGCGGGCGGCGGGGAAACAGATACGCAGTATTTT. Residues: CASSFAGGGETDTQYF.

The chain uses TRBV5-1 and TRBJ2-5; TRBD2 is a possible D gene (5 bases). There are 13 residues in the CDR3. Germline V gene data show CDR1 as SGHRS and CDR2 as YFSETQ. Deletions cut 0 bases from V and 5 bases from J, with 8 bases between. DNA of the CDR3: TGCGCCAGCAGCTTGGAACTAGTTGAGACCCAGTACTTC. It codes for CASSLELVETQYF.

This clonotype was detected once. The CDR3 spells CASSSTGGLHYGYTF. The CDR3 nucleotides read TGTGCCAGCAGCTCGACAGGAGGTCTGCACTATGGCTACACCTTC. V gene TRBV5-5 combines with J gene TRBJ1-2; tentative D call: TRBD1 (6 bases). CDR1 and CDR2 from the germline V gene are SGHKS and YYEKEE (reference sequence). The CDR3 extends over 15 amino acids. V gave up 3 bases and J gave up 3 bases, with 15 bases separating them.

The chain is built from TRBV12-3 or TRBV12-4 and TRBJ1-4, with D possibly matching TRBD1 (6 bases). CDR3 length equals 15 residues. The V end was cut by 6 bases, the J end by 5 bases, with 16 bases between. The CDR3 protein is CASSSPGGGNEKLFF. The CDR3, as DNA: TGTGCCAGCAGCTCACCGGGGGGCGGAAATGAAAAACTGTTTTTT.

This clonotype was detected only a few times. The chain joins TRBV21-1 to TRBJ2-5; TRBD2, the D gene given by the table, was not confirmed from the DNA. TRBV21-1 is listed as a pseudogene. The CDR3 has 17 amino acids. CDR3 protein: CASRKPAGLATRETQYF. The CDR3 DNA follows: TGTGCCAGCAGAAAGCCAGCAGGGCTAGCCACGCGAGAGACCCAGTACTTC.

As DNA, the CDR3 is TGTGCCAGCAGTGCATCCGGGACCAACCCTTCCGAGCAGTACTTC. Amino acid sequence: CASSASGTNPSEQYF. The chain combines TRBV12-3 or TRBV12-4 with TRBJ2-7; D may be TRBD1 or TRBD2 (5 bases each). V shed 5 bases and J shed 6 bases, with 20 bases lying between them. The CDR3 runs to 15 residues.

This clonotype is a singleton in its sample. V usage is TRBV11-2 and J usage is TRBJ2-7, with D hard to call. The CDR3 extends over 15 amino acids. V gave up 3 bases and J gave up 3 bases, with 15 bases separating them. Germline V gives CDR1 SGHAT, CDR2 FQNNGV. The CDR3 sequence is CASSFRSTPFYEQYF. As DNA, the CDR3 is TGTGCCAGCAGCTTCCGTTCCACTCCCTTCTACGAGCAGTACTTC.

The J gene is TRBJ2-7, the V gene TRBV5-1, with 10 bases that match TRBD1. Germline CDR1 and CDR2: SGHRS and YFSETQ. The CDR3 loop spans 14 amino acids. Trimming cost V 4 bases and J 2 bases; bases outside gene matches: 3. In DNA, the CDR3 is TGCGCCAGCAGCAGGGACAGGGGAACCTACGAGCAGTACTTC. It yields the protein CASSRDRGTYEQYF. The full variable domain, in which reference TRBV5-1 and TRBJ2-7 provide the parts outside the CDR3, is KAGVTQTPRYLIKTRGQQVTLSCSPISGHRSVSWYQQTPGQGLQFLFEYFSETQRNKGNFPGRFSGRQFSNSRSEMNVSTLELGDSALYLCASSRDRGTYEQYFGPGTRLTVT.

This clonotype was observed many times. The genes are TRBV29-1 and TRBJ2-5; D may be TRBD2 (6 bases). V lost 4 bases to trimming and J lost 4 bases, with 10 bases between them. The CDR3 has 12 amino acids. The germline CDR1 and CDR2 sequences are SQVTM and ANQGSEA. The CDR3 nucleotides are TGCAGCGTTGTCGGGGGAAGAGAGACCCAGTACTTC. Translating gives CSVVGGRETQYF. The variable domain in full, with the rest retrieved from reference TRBV29-1 and TRBJ2-5, is SAVISQKPSRDICQRGTSLTIQCQVDSQVTMMFWYRQQPGQSLTLIATANQGSEATYESGFVIDKFPISRPNLTFSTLTVSNMSPEDSSIYLCSVVGGRETQYFGPGTRLLVL.

This clonotype was detected ten times or more. The CDR3 DNA reads TGCGCCAGCAGCGAACAGGGATTGGGTGACGAGCAGTACTTC. Its translation is CASSEQGLGDEQYF. The chain joins TRBV5-1 to TRBJ2-7, with a tentative D call TRBD1 (6 bases). The CDR3 extends over 14 amino acids. V gave up 4 bases and J gave up 5 bases, with 16 bases separating them. The germline V gene encodes CDR1 SGHRS and CDR2 YFSETQ.

The rearrangement links TRBV3-1 to TRBJ2-1, with D maybe TRBD2 (6 bases). The CDR3 is 18 amino acids. V gave up 1 base and J gave up 6 bases, with 22 bases separating them. Germline CDR1 LGHDT, CDR2 YNNKEL (reference sequence). The CDR3 here is CASSQGRRLGGSFNEQFF. The DNA of the CDR3 is TGTGCCAGCAGCCAAGGAAGGCGACTGGGGGGATCTTTCAATGAGCAGTTCTTC.

This chain joins TRBV28 and TRBJ2-1; maybe TRBD1 (5 bases). Germline CDR1 and CDR2: MDHEN and SYDVKM. This CDR3 region has 15 residues. Trimming shortened V by 3 bases and J by 7 bases, and 16 bases separated the two germline ends. The CDR3 region has the DNA TGTGCCAGCAGTTTTTTGCAGGGTATGGGTAATGAGCAGTTCTTC. This gives the protein CASSFLQGMGNEQFF.

The chain employs TRBV20-1 and TRBJ1-1, with D unclear. Between the trimmed V and J ends, which lost 2 bases and 3 bases, there was a span of 4 bases. Looked up from germline, CDR1 is DFQATT and CDR2 is SNEGSKA (reference sequence). CDR3 size: 11 residues. The DNA for the CDR3 is TGCAGTGCTAGACCGGACACTGAAGCTTTCTTT. Translated: CSARPDTEAFF.

This rearrangement joins TRBV7-2 to TRBJ2-3, with D possibly TRBD2 on 6 matching bases. The length of the CDR3 is 16 residues. Germline lookup yields CDR1 SGHTA and CDR2 FQGNSA. Trimming cost V 1 base and J 4 bases, with 15 bases left between them. The CDR3 reads CASSLVGSGHADTQYF. CDR3 DNA sequence: TGTGCCAGCAGCTTAGTAGGAAGCGGGCATGCAGATACGCAGTATTTT. The complete variable domain, with remaining parts taken from reference TRBV7-2 and TRBJ2-3, reads GAGVSQSPSNKVTEKGKDVELRCDPISGHTALYWYRQSLGQGLEFLIYFQGNSAPDKSGLPSDRFSAERTGGSVSTLTIQRTQQEDSAVYLCASSLVGSGHADTQYFGPGTRLTVL.

The V call is TRBV7-2, the J call TRBJ1-4, with D possibly being TRBD1 (5 bases). In germline, CDR1 is SGHTA, CDR2 FQGNSA. The CDR3 spans 15 residues. V was trimmed by 1 base and J by 6 bases, leaving 12 bases between them. The CDR3 DNA follows: TGTGCCAGCAGCTTAGTATCAGGGAGCGATGAAAAACTGTTTTTT. Translating it yields CASSLVSGSDEKLFF.

This sequence joins TRBV6-5 and TRBJ1-2; D is undetermined. CDR1 and CDR2 (germline): MNHEY, SVGAGI. V dropped 6 bases and J dropped 4 bases, with 15 bases sitting between them. The CDR3 covers 14 residues. The CDR3 spells CASSSSPGPYGYTF. For the CDR3, the DNA is TGTGCCAGCAGCTCCTCACCCGGGCCCTATGGCTACACCTTC.